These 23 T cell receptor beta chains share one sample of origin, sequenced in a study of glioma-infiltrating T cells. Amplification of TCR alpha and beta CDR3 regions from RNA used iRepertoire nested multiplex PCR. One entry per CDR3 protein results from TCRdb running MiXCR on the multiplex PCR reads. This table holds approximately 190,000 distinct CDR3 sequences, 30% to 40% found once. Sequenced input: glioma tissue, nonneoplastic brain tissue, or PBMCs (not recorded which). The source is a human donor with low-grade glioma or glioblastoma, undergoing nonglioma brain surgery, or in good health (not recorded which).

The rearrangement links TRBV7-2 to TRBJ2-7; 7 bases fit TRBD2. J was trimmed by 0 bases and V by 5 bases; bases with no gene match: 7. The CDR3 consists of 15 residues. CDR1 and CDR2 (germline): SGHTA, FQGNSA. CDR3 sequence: CASSPDGTNSYEQYF. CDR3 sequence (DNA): TGTGCCAGCAGCCCTGACGGGACTAACTCCTACGAGCAGTACTTC.

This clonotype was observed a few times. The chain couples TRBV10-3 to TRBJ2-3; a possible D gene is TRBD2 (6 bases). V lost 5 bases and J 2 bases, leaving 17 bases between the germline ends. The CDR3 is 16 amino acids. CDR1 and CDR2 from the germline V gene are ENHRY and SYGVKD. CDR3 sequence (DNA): TGTGCCATCAGTAATACCGGGACTCCATACACAGATACGCAGTATTTT. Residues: CAISNTGTPYTDTQYF.

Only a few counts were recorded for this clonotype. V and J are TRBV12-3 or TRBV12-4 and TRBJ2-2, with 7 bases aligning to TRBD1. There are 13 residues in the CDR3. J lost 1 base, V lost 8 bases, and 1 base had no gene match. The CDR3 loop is CASGDRNTGELFF. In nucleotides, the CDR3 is TGTGCCAGCGGGGACAGGAACACCGGGGAGCTGTTTTTT.

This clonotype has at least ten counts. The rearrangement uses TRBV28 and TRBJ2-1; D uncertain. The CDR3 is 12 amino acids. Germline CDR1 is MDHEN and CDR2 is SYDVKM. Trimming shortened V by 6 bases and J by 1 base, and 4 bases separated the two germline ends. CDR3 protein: CASRPSYNEQFF. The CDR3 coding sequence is TGTGCCAGCAGACCTTCCTACAATGAGCAGTTCTTC.

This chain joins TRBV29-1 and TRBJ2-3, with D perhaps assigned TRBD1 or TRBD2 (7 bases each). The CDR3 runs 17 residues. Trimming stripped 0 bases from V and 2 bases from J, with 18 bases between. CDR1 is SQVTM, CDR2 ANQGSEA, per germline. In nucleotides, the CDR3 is TGCAGCGTTGAAGACCCAAAATCAGGGGGGGCCACAGATACGCAGTATTTT. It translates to CSVEDPKSGGATDTQYF.

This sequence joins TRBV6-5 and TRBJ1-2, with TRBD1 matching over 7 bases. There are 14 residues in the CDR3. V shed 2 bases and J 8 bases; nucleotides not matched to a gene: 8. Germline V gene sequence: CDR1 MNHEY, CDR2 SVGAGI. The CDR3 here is CASSYTDREEGYTF. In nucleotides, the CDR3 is TGTGCCAGCAGTTACACTGACAGGGAAGAGGGCTACACCTTC.

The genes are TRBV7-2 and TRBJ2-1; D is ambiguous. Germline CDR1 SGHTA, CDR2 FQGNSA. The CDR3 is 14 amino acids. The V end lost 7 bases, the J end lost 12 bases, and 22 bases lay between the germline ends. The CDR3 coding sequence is TGTGCCAGCAAGTTGGCAGTTAATAGAGATGGGCAGTTCTTC. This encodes CASKLAVNRDGQFF.

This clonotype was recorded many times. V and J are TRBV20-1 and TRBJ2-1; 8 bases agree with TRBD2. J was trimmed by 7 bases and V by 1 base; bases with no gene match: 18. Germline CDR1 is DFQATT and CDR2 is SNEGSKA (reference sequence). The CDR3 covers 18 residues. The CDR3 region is CSARVRGGPGEGRNEQFF. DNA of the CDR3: TGCAGTGCTAGAGTCCGGGGGGGACCGGGAGAGGGGAGGAATGAGCAGTTCTTC.

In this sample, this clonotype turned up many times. The CDR3: CASIGLAGTWETQYF. Here the CDR3 DNA reads TGTGCCAGCATCGGGCTAGCGGGAACCTGGGAGACCCAGTACTTC. This chain connects TRBV2 to TRBJ2-5, with 9 bases that match TRBD2. Trimming at V came to 7 bases and at J to 5 bases, leaving 11 bases not matched to a gene. CDR1 is SNHLY and CDR2 is FYNNEI in the germline V gene. The CDR3 has 15 amino acids.

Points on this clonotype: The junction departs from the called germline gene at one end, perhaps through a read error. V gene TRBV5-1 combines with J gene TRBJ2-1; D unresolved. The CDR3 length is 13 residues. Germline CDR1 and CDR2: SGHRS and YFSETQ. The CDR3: CASSLVIERERFF. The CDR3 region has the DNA TGCGCCAGCAGCTTGGTAATCGAGCGCGAGCGGTTCTTC. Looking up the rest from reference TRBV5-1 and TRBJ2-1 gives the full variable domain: KAGVTQTPRYLIKTRGQQVTLSCSPISGHRSVSWYQQTPGQGLQFLFEYFSETQRNKGNFPGRFSGRQFSNSRSEMNVSTLELGDSALYLCASSLVIERERFFGPGTRLTVL.

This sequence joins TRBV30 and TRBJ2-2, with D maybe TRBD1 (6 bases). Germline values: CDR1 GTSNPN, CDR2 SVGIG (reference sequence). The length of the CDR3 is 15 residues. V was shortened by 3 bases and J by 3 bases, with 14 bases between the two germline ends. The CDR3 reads CAWSAPGADTGELFF. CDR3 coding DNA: TGTGCCTGGAGCGCCCCAGGGGCTGACACCGGGGAGCTGTTTTTT.

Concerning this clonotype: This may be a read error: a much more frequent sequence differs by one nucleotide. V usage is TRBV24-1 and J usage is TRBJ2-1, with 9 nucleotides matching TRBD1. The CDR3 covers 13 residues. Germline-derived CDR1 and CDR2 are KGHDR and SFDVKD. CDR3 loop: CASRQGVVNEQFF. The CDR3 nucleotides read TGTGCCTCCAGACAGGGGGTGGTCAATGAGCAGTTCTTC.

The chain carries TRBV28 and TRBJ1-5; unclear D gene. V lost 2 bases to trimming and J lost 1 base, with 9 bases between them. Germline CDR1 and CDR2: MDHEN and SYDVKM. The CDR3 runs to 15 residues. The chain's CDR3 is CASSLDPGSNQPQHF. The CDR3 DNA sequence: TGTGCCAGCAGTTTAGACCCTGGGAGCAATCAGCCCCAGCATTTT.

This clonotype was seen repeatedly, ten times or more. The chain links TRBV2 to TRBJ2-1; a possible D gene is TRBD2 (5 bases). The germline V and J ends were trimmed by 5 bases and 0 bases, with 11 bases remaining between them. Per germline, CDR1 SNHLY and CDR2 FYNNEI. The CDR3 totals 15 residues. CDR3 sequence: CASSPAGFSYNEQFF. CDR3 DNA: TGTGCCAGCAGTCCTGCGGGTTTCTCCTACAATGAGCAGTTCTTC. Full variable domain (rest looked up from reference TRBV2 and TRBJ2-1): EPEVTQTPSHQVTQMGQEVILRCVPISNHLYFYWYRQILGQKVEFLVSFYNNEISEKSEIFDDQFSVERPDGSNFTLKIRSTKLEDSAMYFCASSPAGFSYNEQFFGPGTRLTVL.

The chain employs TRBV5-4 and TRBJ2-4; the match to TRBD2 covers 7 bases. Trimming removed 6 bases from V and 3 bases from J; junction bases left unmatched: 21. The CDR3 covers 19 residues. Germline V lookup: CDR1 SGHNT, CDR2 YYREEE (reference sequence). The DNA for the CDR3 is TGTGCCAGCATCCGATACACTAGCGATCTGGGGCTGGGCAAAAACATTCAGTACTTC. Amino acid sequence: CASIRYTSDLGLGKNIQYF.

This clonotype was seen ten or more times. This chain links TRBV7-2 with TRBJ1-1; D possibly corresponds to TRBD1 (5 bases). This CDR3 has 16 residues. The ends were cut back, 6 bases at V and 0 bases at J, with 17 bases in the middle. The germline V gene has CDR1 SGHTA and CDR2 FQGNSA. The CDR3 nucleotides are TGTGCCAGCAGTCCCTTTAGAGGGGCGATGAACACTGAAGCTTTCTTT. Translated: CASSPFRGAMNTEAFF.

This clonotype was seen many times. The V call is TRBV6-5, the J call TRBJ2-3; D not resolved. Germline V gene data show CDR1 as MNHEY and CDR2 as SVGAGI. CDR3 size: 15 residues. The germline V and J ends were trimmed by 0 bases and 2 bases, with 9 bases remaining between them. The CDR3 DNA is TGTGCCAGCAGTTACTCGAACCCAGACACAGATACGCAGTATTTT. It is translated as CASSYSNPDTDTQYF.

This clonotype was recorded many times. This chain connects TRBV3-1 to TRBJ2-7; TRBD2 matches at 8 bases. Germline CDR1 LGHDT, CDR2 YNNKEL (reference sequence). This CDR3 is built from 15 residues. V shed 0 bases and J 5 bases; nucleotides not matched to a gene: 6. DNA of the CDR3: TGTGCCAGCAGCCAAGATCAGCGGGAGATAGACGAGCAGTACTTC. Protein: CASSQDQREIDEQYF.

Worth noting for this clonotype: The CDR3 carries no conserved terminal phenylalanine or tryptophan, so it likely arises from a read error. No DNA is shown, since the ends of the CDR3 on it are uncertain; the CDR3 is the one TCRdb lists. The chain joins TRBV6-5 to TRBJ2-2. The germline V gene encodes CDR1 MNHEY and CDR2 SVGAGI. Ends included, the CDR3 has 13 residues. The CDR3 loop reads CASSSRQTGELVL.

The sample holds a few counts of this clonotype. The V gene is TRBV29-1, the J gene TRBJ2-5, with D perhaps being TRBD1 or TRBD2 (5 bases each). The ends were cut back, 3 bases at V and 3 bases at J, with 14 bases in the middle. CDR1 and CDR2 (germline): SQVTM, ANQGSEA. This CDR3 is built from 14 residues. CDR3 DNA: TGCAGCGTTGACGGGACGCGGTGGGAAGAGACCCAGTACTTC. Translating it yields CSVDGTRWEETQYF.

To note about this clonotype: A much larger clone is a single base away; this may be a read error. Written as DNA, the CDR3 is TGTGCCATCAGTGAGCGGACAGGGCGCATCACCGGGGAGCTGTTTTTT. Encoded protein: CAISERTGRITGELFF. The chain uses TRBV10-3 and TRBJ2-2; 8 nucleotides align to TRBD1. The V segment lost 2 bases and the J segment 4 bases; nucleotides outside the gene matches: 6. CDR1 and CDR2 (germline): ENHRY, SYGVKD. The CDR3 length is 16 residues.

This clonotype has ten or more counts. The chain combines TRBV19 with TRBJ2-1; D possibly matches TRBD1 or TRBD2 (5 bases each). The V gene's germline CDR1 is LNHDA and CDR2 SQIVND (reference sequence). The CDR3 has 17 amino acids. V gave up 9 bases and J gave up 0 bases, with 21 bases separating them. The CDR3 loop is CARKDGTDASSYNEQFF. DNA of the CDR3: TGTGCCAGGAAAGATGGGACGGACGCCAGCTCCTACAATGAGCAGTTCTTC.

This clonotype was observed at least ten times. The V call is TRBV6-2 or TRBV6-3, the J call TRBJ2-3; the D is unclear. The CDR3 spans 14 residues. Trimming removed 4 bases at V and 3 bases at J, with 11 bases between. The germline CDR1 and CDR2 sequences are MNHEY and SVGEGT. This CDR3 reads CASSWLGKTDTQYF. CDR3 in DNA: TGTGCCAGCAGTTGGCTAGGGAAGACAGATACGCAGTATTTT.